Listed here are 20 T cell receptor beta chains from one sample, sequenced in a study of blood T cell repertoires in COVID-19. Method: immunoSEQ multiplex PCR; TCRdb's copy keeps in-frame clones and lacks some. The sample comprises about 210,000 clones, about 91% of which are singletons, and 4% to 6% rests with the top ten. Sequencing was carried out using peripheral blood. Every receptor here comes from a middle-aged woman with acute or convalescent COVID-19.

This clone was observed a handful of times. CDR3 nucleotides: TGTGCCAGCAGCTTTACACAGGGTAACGAGCAGTACGTC. This codes for CASSFTQGNEQYV. J is TRBJ2-7 and V is TRBV7-9, with D possibly being TRBD1 (6 bases). Germline V gene sequence: CDR1 SEHNR, CDR2 FQNEAQ (reference sequence). The CDR3 is 13 amino acids. V dropped 3 bases and J dropped 5 bases, with 11 bases sitting between them.

The CDR3 region has the DNA TGTGCCAGCAGTGAACAGGTGGGGCGCCCCAACTATGGCTACACCTTC. Protein product: CASSEQVGRPNYGYTF. The chain carries TRBV6-1 and TRBJ1-2, with D possibly TRBD1 on 5 matching bases. Trimming removed 2 bases at V and 2 bases at J, with 15 bases between. The CDR3 has 16 residues. From germline, CDR1 is MNHNS and CDR2 SASEGT.

This chain joins TRBV9 and TRBJ2-5; maybe TRBD1 (8 bases). This CDR3 has 15 amino acids. The V end lost 0 bases, the J end lost 4 bases, and 13 bases lay between the germline ends. Germline CDR1 SGDLS, CDR2 YYNGEE. The CDR3 sequence is CASSVGNRGGETQYF. DNA for the CDR3: TGTGCCAGCAGCGTAGGGAACAGGGGGGGAGAGACCCAGTACTTC. The variable domain in full, with the rest retrieved from reference TRBV9 and TRBJ2-5, is DSGVTQTPKHLITATGQRVTLRCSPRSGDLSVYWYQQSLDQGLQFLIQYYNGEERAKGNILERFSAQQFPDLHSELNLSSLELGDSALYFCASSVGNRGGETQYFGPGTRLLVL.

The CDR3, as DNA: TGCGCCAGCAGCCCCCGGGACACTATCTACACCTTC. Its protein product is CASSPRDTIYTF. The chain has TRBV5-1 and TRBJ1-2, with D possibly TRBD1 on 6 matching bases. Germline assignment: CDR1 SGHRS and CDR2 YFSETQ. The CDR3 sequence is 12 residues long. V was cut by 4 bases and J by 10 bases, with 14 bases left in between.

V gene TRBV24-1 combines with J gene TRBJ2-1; perhaps TRBD1 as D (5 bases). Germline loops: CDR1 KGHDR, CDR2 SFDVKD. The CDR3 runs 15 residues. Trimming left V 4 bases short and J 7 bases short, with 16 bases between. CDR3 in DNA: TGTGCCACCAGTGACCGGCGGCAGGGTGTGAATGAGCAGTTCTTC. Its translation: CATSDRRQGVNEQFF.

The chain carries TRBV21-1 and TRBJ2-7; the DNA was not compared with TRBD1, the D call given in the table. TRBV21-1 is recorded as a pseudogene. CDR3 size: 15 residues. The chain's CDR3 is CASSKALGQSYEQYV. CDR3 in DNA: TGTGCCAGCAGCAAAGCGCTAGGACAGTCCTACGAGCAGTACGTC.

This chain uses TRBV10-3 with TRBJ2-2, with 10 bases identical to TRBD1. The CDR3 runs 14 residues. The V gene end was trimmed by 5 bases and the J gene end by 5 bases; junction bases not matched to a gene: 2. Germline V lookup: CDR1 ENHRY, CDR2 SYGVKD. This CDR3 is CAISRTGGTGELFF. The CDR3 region has the DNA TGTGCCATCAGTCGGACAGGGGGAACCGGGGAGCTGTTTTTT.

The V and J genes are TRBV4-2 and TRBJ1-2; D gene unclear. From germline, CDR1 is LGHNA and CDR2 YNFKEQ. CDR3 length: 14 residues. The V gene lost 2 bases and the J gene lost 6 bases, with 13 bases spanning the gap. The CDR3 region is CASSQSEGGNGYTF. The DNA for the CDR3 is TGTGCCAGCAGCCAATCGGAGGGTGGGAATGGCTACACCTTC.

This clone was recorded once. The chain joins TRBV11-2 to TRBJ2-2; a weak D match, TRBD2 (6 bases). The CDR3 runs to 17 residues. The V end lost 5 bases, the J end lost 5 bases, and 21 bases lay between the germline ends. Germline V lookup: CDR1 SGHAT, CDR2 FQNNGV. The DNA of the CDR3 is TGTGCCAGCAGCCCCTTACAAAGCGGGCCACTTACCGGGGAGCTGTTTTTT. It is translated as CASSPLQSGPLTGELFF.

The genes are TRBV19 and TRBJ1-1; D ambiguous. Germline V gives CDR1 LNHDA, CDR2 SQIVND (reference sequence). This CDR3 is built from 15 residues. V was clipped by 5 bases and J by 3 bases, with 16 bases between them. CDR3 bases: TGTGCCAGTAGTTACCGGGTGGGAGTGGACACTGAAGCTTTCTTT. As protein: CASSYRVGVDTEAFF.

The chain employs TRBV5-5 and TRBJ1-1; 12 nucleotides agree with TRBD1. J was trimmed by 5 bases and V by 4 bases; bases with no gene match: 9. Germline V gene data show CDR1 as SGHKS and CDR2 as YYEKEE (reference sequence). The CDR3 totals 16 residues. CDR3 in DNA: TGTGCCAGCAGCCCGGGACAGGGGGCCCGGAGTACTGAAGCTTTCTTT. As protein: CASSPGQGARSTEAFF. Looking up the rest from reference TRBV5-5 and TRBJ1-1 gives the full variable domain: DAGVTQSPTHLIKTRGQQVTLRCSPISGHKSVSWYQQVLGQGPQFIFQYYEKEERGRGNFPDRFSARQFPNYSSELNVNALLLGDSALYLCASSPGQGARSTEAFFGQGTRLTVV.

The rearrangement uses TRBV4-2 and TRBJ1-5, with D unresolved. With 4 bases removed from V and 6 bases from J, the gap between germline ends came to 7 bases. The CDR3 is 12 residues long. The germline V gene encodes CDR1 LGHNA and CDR2 YNFKEQ. In nucleotides, the CDR3 is TGTGCCAGCAGCCTAGGGAGTCAGCCCCAGCATTTT. It is translated as CASSLGSQPQHF.

The gene calls are TRBV11-2 and TRBJ1-3; tentatively, D is TRBD1 (6 bases). V dropped 4 bases and J dropped 1 base, with 11 bases sitting between them. The CDR3 has 15 amino acids. Germline CDR1 and CDR2: SGHAT and FQNNGV. In nucleotides, the CDR3 is TGTGCCAGCAGCTACAGGGTAGCTTCTGGAAACACCATATATTTT. Its protein is CASSYRVASGNTIYF. Filled out from reference TRBV11-2 and TRBJ1-3, the complete variable domain reads EAGVAQSPRYKIIEKRQSVAFWCNPISGHATLYWYQQILGQGPKLLIQFQNNGVVDDSQLPKDRFSAERLKGVDSTLKIQPAKLEDSAVYLCASSYRVASGNTIYFGEGSWLTVV.

The rearrangement uses TRBV20-1 and TRBJ1-2; no clear D. Germline CDR1 and CDR2: DFQATT and SNEGSKA (reference sequence). V was cut by 2 bases and J by 7 bases, with 8 bases left in between. The CDR3 contains 11 residues. In nucleotides, the CDR3 is TGCAGTGCTAGACTTTTGAGTGGCTACACCTTC. Its protein product is CSARLLSGYTF.

The rearrangement links TRBV2 to TRBJ2-7; TRBD2 matches 9 bases. V lost 6 bases and J lost 7; bases outside the gene matches: 10. The CDR3 sequence is 14 residues long. Germline CDR1 is SNHLY and CDR2 is FYNNEI. The CDR3 protein is CASSYSGGAGEQYV. The CDR3 DNA reads as TGTGCCAGCAGCTATAGCGGGGGCGCGGGGGAGCAGTACGTC.

The chain couples TRBV14 to TRBJ1-1, with D unclear. Germline CDR1 reads SGHDN; CDR2 reads FVKESK. This CDR3 is 14 amino acids long. The V end lost 4 bases, the J end lost 7 bases, and 16 bases lay between the germline ends. CDR3 DNA: TGTGCCAGCAGCCTCGGAACCAGGTATGGTGAAGCTTTCTTT. Its protein product is CASSLGTRYGEAFF.

The V call is TRBV9, the J call TRBJ2-5, with 11 positions matching TRBD2. Per germline, CDR1 SGDLS and CDR2 YYNGEE. The CDR3 sequence is 18 residues long. V shed 0 bases, J shed 0 bases, and the junction held 7 bases outside the gene matches. CDR3 in DNA: TGTGCCAGCAGCGTAGTAGCTAGCGGGGGGCCCGACCAAGAGACCCAGTACTTC. It is translated as CASSVVASGGPDQETQYF.

The sample holds one count of this clone. The rearrangement joins TRBV6-5 to TRBJ2-1, with 7 bases that match TRBD2. Germline V gene lookup returns CDR1 MNHEY and CDR2 SVGAGI. V lost 4 bases and J lost 10; bases outside the gene matches: 16. The CDR3 loop spans 16 amino acids. The CDR3 DNA reads as TGTGCCAGCAGTTGGAGGGAGGGGCCAAGCGAGGGAGAGCAGTTCTTC. Amino acids: CASSWREGPSEGEQFF.

The chain recombines TRBV20-1 with TRBJ1-1, with D maybe TRBD1 (5 bases). V was shortened by 8 bases and J by 0 bases, with 7 bases between the two germline ends. The CDR3 is made up of 11 amino acids. Germline CDR1 reads DFQATT; CDR2 reads SNEGSKA (reference sequence). The CDR3 reads CSSTVNTEAFF. Written as DNA, the CDR3 is TGCAGTTCGACAGTGAACACTGAAGCTTTCTTT.

In its sample, this clone was seen once. This chain connects TRBV18 to TRBJ1-4; 9 bases align to TRBD1. The germline V gene encodes CDR1 KGHSH and CDR2 LQKENI. Trimming removed 2 bases from V and 8 bases from J; junction bases left unmatched: 12. The CDR3 spans 17 residues. The CDR3 loop is CASSPVPGQGQGEKLFF. For the CDR3, the DNA is TGTGCCAGCTCACCAGTCCCGGGACAGGGCCAGGGCGAAAAACTGTTTTTT.